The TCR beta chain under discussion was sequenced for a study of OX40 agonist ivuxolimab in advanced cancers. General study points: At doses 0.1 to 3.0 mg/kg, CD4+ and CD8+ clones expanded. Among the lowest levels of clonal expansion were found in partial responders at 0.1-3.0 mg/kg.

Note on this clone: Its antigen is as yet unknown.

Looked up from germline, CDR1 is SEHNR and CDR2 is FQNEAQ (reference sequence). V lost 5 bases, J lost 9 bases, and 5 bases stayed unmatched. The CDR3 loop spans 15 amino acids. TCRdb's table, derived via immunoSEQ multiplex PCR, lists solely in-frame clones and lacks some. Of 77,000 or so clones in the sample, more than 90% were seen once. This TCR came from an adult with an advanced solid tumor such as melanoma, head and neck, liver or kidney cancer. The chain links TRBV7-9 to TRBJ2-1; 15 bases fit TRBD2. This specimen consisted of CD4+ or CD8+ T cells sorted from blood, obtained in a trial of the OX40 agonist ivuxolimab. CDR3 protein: CASSPRTSGGVEQFF. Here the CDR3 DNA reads TGTGCCAGCAGCCCGCGGACTAGCGGGGGGGTTGAGCAGTTCTTC.